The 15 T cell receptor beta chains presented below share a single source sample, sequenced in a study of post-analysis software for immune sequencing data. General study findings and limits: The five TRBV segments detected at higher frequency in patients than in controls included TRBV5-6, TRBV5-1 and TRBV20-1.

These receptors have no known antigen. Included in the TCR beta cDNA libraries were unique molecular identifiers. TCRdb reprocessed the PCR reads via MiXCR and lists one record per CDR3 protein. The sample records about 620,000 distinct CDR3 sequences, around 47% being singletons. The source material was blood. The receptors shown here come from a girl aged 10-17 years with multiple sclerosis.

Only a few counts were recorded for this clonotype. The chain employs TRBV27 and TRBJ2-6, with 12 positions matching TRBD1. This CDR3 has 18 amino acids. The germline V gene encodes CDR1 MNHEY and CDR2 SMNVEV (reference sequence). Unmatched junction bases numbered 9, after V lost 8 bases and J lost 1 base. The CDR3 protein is CASSPRDRGLSGANVLTF. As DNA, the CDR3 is TGTGCCAGCTCCCCTCGGGACAGGGGGCTGTCTGGGGCCAACGTCCTGACTTTC.

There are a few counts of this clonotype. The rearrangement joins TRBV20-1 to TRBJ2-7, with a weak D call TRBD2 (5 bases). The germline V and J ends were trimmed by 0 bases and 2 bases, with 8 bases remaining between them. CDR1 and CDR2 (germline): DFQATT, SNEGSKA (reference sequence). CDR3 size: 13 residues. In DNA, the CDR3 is TGCAGTGCTAGAGATAAGGGAGCCTACGAGCAGTACTTC. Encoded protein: CSARDKGAYEQYF.

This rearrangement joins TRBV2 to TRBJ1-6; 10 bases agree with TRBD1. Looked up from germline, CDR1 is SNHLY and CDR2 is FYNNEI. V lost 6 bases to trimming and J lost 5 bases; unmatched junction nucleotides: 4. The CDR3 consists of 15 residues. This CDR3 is CASSGTGADNSPLHF. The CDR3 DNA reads TGTGCCAGCAGCGGGACAGGGGCGGATAATTCACCCCTCCACTTT.

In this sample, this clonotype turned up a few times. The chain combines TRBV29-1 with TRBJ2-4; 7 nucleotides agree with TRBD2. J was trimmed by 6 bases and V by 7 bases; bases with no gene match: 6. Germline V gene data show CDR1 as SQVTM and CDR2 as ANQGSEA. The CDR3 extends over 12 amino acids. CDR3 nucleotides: TGCAGCGCTGTGGGGGGGATAAACATTCAGTACTTC. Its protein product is CSAVGGINIQYF.

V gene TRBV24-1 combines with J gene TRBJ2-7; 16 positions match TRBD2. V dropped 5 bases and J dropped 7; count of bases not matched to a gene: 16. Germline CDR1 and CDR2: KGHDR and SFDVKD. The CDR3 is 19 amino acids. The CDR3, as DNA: TGTGCCACCAGTGCCTCCCGGATCGGGACTAGCGGGAGGGCCGGAGAGCAGTACTTC. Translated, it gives CATSASRIGTSGRAGEQYF.

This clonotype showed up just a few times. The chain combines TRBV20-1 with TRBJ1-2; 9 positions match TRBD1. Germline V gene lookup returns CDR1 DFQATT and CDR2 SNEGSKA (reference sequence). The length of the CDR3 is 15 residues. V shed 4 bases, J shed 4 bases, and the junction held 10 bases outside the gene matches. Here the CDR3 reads CSAIIHRGRPYGYTF. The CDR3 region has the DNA TGCAGTGCTATCATACACAGGGGGCGTCCCTATGGCTACACCTTC.

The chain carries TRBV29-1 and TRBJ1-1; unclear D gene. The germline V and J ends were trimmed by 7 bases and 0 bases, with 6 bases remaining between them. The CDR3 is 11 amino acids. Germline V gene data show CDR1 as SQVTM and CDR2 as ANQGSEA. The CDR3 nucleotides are TGCAGCGCGGTGGTGAACACTGAAGCTTTCTTT. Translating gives CSAVVNTEAFF.

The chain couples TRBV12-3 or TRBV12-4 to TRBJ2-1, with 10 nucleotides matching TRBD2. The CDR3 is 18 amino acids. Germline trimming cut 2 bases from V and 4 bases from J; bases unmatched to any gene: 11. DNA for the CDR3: TGTGCCAGCAGTTTAAAGGGGCTAGCGGGAGAAGGGTACAATGAGCAGTTCTTC. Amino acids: CASSLKGLAGEGYNEQFF.

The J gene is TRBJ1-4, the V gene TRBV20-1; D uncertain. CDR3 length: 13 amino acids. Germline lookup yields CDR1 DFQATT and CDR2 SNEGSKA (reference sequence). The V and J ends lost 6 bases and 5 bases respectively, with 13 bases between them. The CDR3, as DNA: TGCAGTGCGTCAGGCGTGGGGAATGAAAAACTGTTTTTT. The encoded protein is CSASGVGNEKLFF.

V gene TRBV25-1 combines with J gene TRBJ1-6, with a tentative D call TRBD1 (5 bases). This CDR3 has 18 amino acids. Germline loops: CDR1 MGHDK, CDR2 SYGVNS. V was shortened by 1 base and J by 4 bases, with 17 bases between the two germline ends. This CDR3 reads CASSEFGGMGRYNSPLHF. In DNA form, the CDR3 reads TGTGCCAGCAGTGAATTTGGGGGAATGGGTCGTTATAATTCACCCCTCCACTTT.

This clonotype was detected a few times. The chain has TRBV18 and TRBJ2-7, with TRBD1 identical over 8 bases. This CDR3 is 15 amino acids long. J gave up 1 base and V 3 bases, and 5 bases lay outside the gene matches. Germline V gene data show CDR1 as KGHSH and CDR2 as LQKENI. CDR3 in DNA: TGTGCCAGCTCACCCCCGGGACAGGCTTCCTACGAGCAGTACTTC. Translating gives CASSPPGQASYEQYF.

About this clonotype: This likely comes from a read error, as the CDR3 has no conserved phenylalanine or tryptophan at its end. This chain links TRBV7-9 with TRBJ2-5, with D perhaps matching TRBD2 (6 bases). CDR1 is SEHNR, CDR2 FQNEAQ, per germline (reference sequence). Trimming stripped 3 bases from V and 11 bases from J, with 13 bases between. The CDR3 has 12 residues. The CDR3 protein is CASSFSTGEQYV. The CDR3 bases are TGTGCCAGCAGCTTTAGTACGGGGGAGCAGTACGTC.

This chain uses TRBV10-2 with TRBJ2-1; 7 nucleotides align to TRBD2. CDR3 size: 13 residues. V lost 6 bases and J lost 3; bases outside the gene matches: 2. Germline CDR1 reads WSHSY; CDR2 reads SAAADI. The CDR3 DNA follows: TGCGCCAGCAGGTGGGAGGGCTACAATGAGCAGTTCTTC. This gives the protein CASRWEGYNEQFF.

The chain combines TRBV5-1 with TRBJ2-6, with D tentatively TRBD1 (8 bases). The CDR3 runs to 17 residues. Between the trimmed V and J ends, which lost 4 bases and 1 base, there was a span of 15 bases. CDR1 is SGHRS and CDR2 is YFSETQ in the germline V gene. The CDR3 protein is CASSPGQGLSGANVLTF. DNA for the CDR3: TGCGCCAGCAGCCCCGGACAGGGACTATCTGGGGCCAACGTCCTGACTTTC.

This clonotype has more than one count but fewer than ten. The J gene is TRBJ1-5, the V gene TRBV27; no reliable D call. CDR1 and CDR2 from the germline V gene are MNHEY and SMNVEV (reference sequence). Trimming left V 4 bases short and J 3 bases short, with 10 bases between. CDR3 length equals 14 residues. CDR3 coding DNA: TGTGCCAGCAGTTGGGAGTGGACCAATCAGCCCCAGCATTTT. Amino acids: CASSWEWTNQPQHF.